Listed below are T cell receptor beta chains from one sample, sequenced in a study of early stage breast cancer tumors. Produced via immunoSEQ multiplex PCR; TCRdb's table is partial and in-frame only. This repertoire shows 25,000 to 35,000 clones, roughly 55% found once; its top ten account for roughly 8%. The sequencing sample was made of breast tumor tissue. All receptors derive from a person aged 45-65 years with breast cancer. The CDR3 runs from the conserved cysteine through the conserved F or W. The order of the fields is J gene, D gene, clone size, V gene, CDR3 DNA, CDR3 protein. A D gene is named only where the DNA matches it firmly. Clone size is not always given. Where it is, it says once, few, many or a class for expanded clones.

J gene: TRBJ2-4
D gene: .
clone size: .
V gene: TRBV27
CDR3 DNA: TGTGCCAGCAGTTCCCACGGGACGAACATTCAGTACTTC
CDR3 protein: CASSSHGTNIQYF

J gene: TRBJ2-7
D gene: .
clone size: few
V gene: TRBV15
CDR3 DNA: TGTGCCACCAGCAGAGATAACAAAGGAGAGCAGTACTTC
CDR3 protein: CATSRDNKGEQYF

J gene: TRBJ2-5
D gene: .
clone size: .
V gene: TRBV11-3
CDR3 DNA: TGTGCCAGCAGCTTAGTCTCCGGACACCTTAGGGCACAGTTCCAAGAGACCCAGTACTTC
CDR3 protein: CASSLVSGHLRAQFQETQYF

J gene: TRBJ2-2
D gene: TRBD1
clone size: .
V gene: TRBV11-3
CDR3 DNA: TGTGCCAGCAGCTTAACGGGACAGGGGGCCGGGGAGCTGTTTTTT
CDR3 protein: CASSLTGQGAGELFF

J gene: TRBJ2-3
D gene: .
clone size: once
V gene: TRBV7-9
CDR3 DNA: TGTGCCAGCAGCTTAGAAGGCGGAGCCTACACAGATACGCAGTATTTT
CDR3 protein: CASSLEGGAYTDTQYF

J gene: TRBJ2-1
D gene: .
clone size: .
V gene: TRBV7-2
CDR3 DNA: TGTGCCAGCAGCTTAGGTAGAACCCCGGGGGTAAATGAGCAGTTCTTC
CDR3 protein: CASSLGRTPGVNEQFF

J gene: TRBJ2-7
D gene: .
clone size: .
V gene: TRBV11-1
CDR3 DNA: TGTGCCAGCAGCTTAGGGGTTAACGAGCAGTACTTC
CDR3 protein: CASSLGVNEQYF

J gene: TRBJ2-7
D gene: TRBD2
clone size: .
V gene: TRBV11-2
CDR3 DNA: TGTGCCAGCAGCTTAGATCCCGGGACTAGCTACGAGCAGTACTTC
CDR3 protein: CASSLDPGTSYEQYF

J gene: TRBJ2-5
D gene: TRBD1
clone size: .
V gene: TRBV5-5
CDR3 DNA: TGTGCCAGCAGCTCTGGACAGGGGAAAGAGACCCAGTACTTC
CDR3 protein: CASSSGQGKETQYF

J gene: TRBJ1-1
D gene: .
clone size: .
V gene: TRBV5-6
CDR3 DNA: TGTGCCAGCAGCTTGACGGAAAACACTGAAGCTTTCTTT
CDR3 protein: CASSLTENTEAFF

J gene: TRBJ2-2
D gene: .
clone size: .
V gene: TRBV10-3
CDR3 DNA: TGTGCCATCAGTGATGGATCGAGCAACACCGGGGAGCTGTTTTTT
CDR3 protein: CAISDGSSNTGELFF

J gene: TRBJ1-1
D gene: .
clone size: .
V gene: TRBV29-1
CDR3 DNA: TGCAGCGTTGTTTCTCCGGGACCCACCTTT
CDR3 protein: CSVVSPGPTF

J gene: TRBJ1-1
D gene: TRBD1
clone size: .
V gene: TRBV30
CDR3 DNA: TGTGCCTGGAGTGCCTGGACAGGAGGGAACACTGAAGCTTTCTTT
CDR3 protein: CAWSAWTGGNTEAFF

J gene: TRBJ2-5
D gene: .
clone size: .
V gene: TRBV5-1
CDR3 DNA: TGCGCCAGCAGCTTGGACCGCGTTTCAGAGACCCAGTACTTC
CDR3 protein: CASSLDRVSETQYF

J gene: TRBJ2-6
D gene: .
clone size: .
V gene: TRBV15
CDR3 DNA: TGTGCCACCAGCAGAGGGACCTCTGGGGCCAACGTCCTGACTTTC
CDR3 protein: CATSRGTSGANVLTF

J gene: TRBJ2-3
D gene: .
clone size: .
V gene: TRBV6-1
CDR3 DNA: TGTGCCAGCAGTGTCGACTTCTGGGCGGGTAGCACAGATACGCAGTATTTT
CDR3 protein: CASSVDFWAGSTDTQYF

J gene: TRBJ1-2
D gene: .
clone size: few
V gene: TRBV27
CDR3 DNA: TGTGCCAGCAGTTTCAGTCTTGGGTACCGCTACACCTTC
CDR3 protein: CASSFSLGYRYTF

J gene: TRBJ2-2
D gene: .
clone size: .
V gene: TRBV6-6
CDR3 DNA: TGTGCCAGCAGTGGACAGAGAAACACCGGGGAGCTGTTTTTT
CDR3 protein: CASSGQRNTGELFF

J gene: TRBJ2-1
D gene: TRBD2
clone size: many
V gene: TRBV11-2
CDR3 DNA: TGTGCCAGCAGCCCCCTACTAGCGGGAGGCACCTACAATGAGCAGTTCTTC
CDR3 protein: CASSPLLAGGTYNEQFF

J gene: TRBJ2-3
D gene: .
clone size: .
V gene: TRBV7-6
CDR3 DNA: TGTGCCAGCACCCCGGACCCTAGCGATGCTTTAGATACGCAGTATTTT
CDR3 protein: CASTPDPSDALDTQYF